These 13 T cell receptor beta chains came from one sample sequenced in a study of T cells in narcolepsy. The protocol was immunoSEQ multiplex PCR, while the TCRdb copy is restricted to in-frame clones and leaves out a portion. The sample lists tens of thousands of clones, 83% seen once, with 2.5% to 3% in the top ten. Material for sequencing was CD45RA- memory CD4+ T cells from PBMCs. These receptors were taken from a human donor with narcolepsy.

The gene calls are TRBV6-1 and TRBJ1-3; no clear D. Trimming took 4 bases from V and 6 from J, leaving 10 bases between them. The germline CDR1 and CDR2 sequences are MNHNS and SASEGT. CDR3 size: 13 residues. In nucleotides, the CDR3 is TGTGCCAGCAGTGCCTCCCAAATAAACACCATATATTTT. Encoded protein: CASSASQINTIYF.

This chain joins TRBV9 and TRBJ2-5; D perhaps matches TRBD1 (5 bases). Germline V gene sequence: CDR1 SGDLS, CDR2 YYNGEE. V was cut by 4 bases and J by 4 bases, with 17 bases left in between. This CDR3 contains 15 residues. CDR3 in amino acids: CASSFQGLVAETQYF. CDR3 coding DNA: TGTGCCAGCAGCTTCCAGGGTTTGGTGGCAGAGACCCAGTACTTC.

The chain employs TRBV10-3 and TRBJ2-3; 14 bases are shared with TRBD2. Germline trimming cut 11 bases from V and 5 bases from J; bases unmatched to any gene: 6. CDR3 length equals 14 residues. Germline lookup yields CDR1 ENHRY and CDR2 SYGVKD. The CDR3: CASRLAGGQDTQYF. The CDR3 DNA is TGTGCCTCACGACTAGCGGGGGGGCAAGATACGCAGTATTTT.

This clone appeared once. J is TRBJ2-1 and V is TRBV13, with D possibly matching TRBD2 (5 bases). V was trimmed by 3 bases and J by 3 bases, leaving 9 bases between them. This CDR3 is 14 amino acids long. CDR1 and CDR2 from the germline V gene are PRHDT and FYEKMQ (reference sequence). The CDR3 reads CASSFRTFYNEQFF. The CDR3 DNA reads as TGTGCCAGCAGCTTTAGGACTTTCTACAATGAGCAGTTCTTC.

The chain uses TRBV18 and TRBJ1-1; 8 bases align to TRBD1. CDR3 length: 14 amino acids. CDR1 is KGHSH, CDR2 LQKENI, per germline. With 4 bases clipped from V and 5 bases from J, the junction kept 6 bases outside the gene matches. DNA for the CDR3: TGTGCCAGCTCACTCGGACAGGGCATGACTGAAGCTTTCTTT. It translates to CASSLGQGMTEAFF.

V is TRBV5-1 and J is TRBJ1-1, with D uncertain. The CDR3 sequence is 14 residues long. V was pared by 4 bases and J by 1 base, with 11 bases between. Germline V gives CDR1 SGHRS, CDR2 YFSETQ. The CDR3 bases are TGCGCCAGCAGCCCAAACCTGGGGAACACTGAAGCTTTCTTT. This gives the protein CASSPNLGNTEAFF.

This clone was seen a single time. The chain employs TRBV4-2 and TRBJ1-1; D gene uncertain. V was trimmed by 4 bases and J by 1 base, leaving 10 bases between them. The germline gives CDR1 LGHNA, CDR2 YNFKEQ. This CDR3 has 14 residues. This CDR3 reads CASSLSTQNTEAFF. The CDR3 DNA reads TGTGCCAGCAGCCTCTCGACACAGAACACTGAAGCTTTCTTT.

The chain employs TRBV6-1 and TRBJ2-3; D ambiguous. V dropped 1 base and J dropped 2 bases, with 10 bases sitting between them. The CDR3 sequence is 15 residues long. Germline V gives CDR1 MNHNS, CDR2 SASEGT. Written as DNA, the CDR3 is TGTGCCAGCAGTGAAGAGTTTGGCAACACAGATACGCAGTATTTT. Its translation is CASSEEFGNTDTQYF.

This chain connects TRBV28 to TRBJ1-3; D not certain. The CDR3 sequence is 15 residues long. The germline gives CDR1 MDHEN, CDR2 SYDVKM. The V gene lost 3 bases and the J gene lost 4 bases, with 13 bases spanning the gap. CDR3 protein: CASSLPYPRGNTIYF. The CDR3 region has the DNA TGTGCCAGCAGTTTGCCCTACCCTAGGGGAAACACCATATATTTT.

V usage is TRBV6-5 and J usage is TRBJ1-2; D ambiguous. Trimming stripped 0 bases from V and 8 bases from J, with 10 bases between. This CDR3 is 13 amino acids long. CDR1 MNHEY and CDR2 SVGAGI come from the germline V gene. The CDR3 nucleotides are TGTGCCAGCAGTTACTCTTCGGCGGGAGGCTACACCTTC. Translation gives CASSYSSAGGYTF.

The gene calls are TRBV25-1 and TRBJ1-2; 8 bases are shared with TRBD1. Germline V lookup: CDR1 MGHDK, CDR2 SYGVNS. Trimming at V came to 1 base and at J to 9 bases, leaving 7 bases not matched to a gene. The CDR3 totals 14 residues. CDR3 nucleotide sequence: TGTGCCAGCAGTGAATTGTCAGGGGGCGCGAGCTACACCTTC. The encoded protein is CASSELSGGASYTF.

For this clone: The junction departs from germline at one end; a sequencing error may be responsible. Other DNA sequences in the same sample also yield this CDR3. The chain uses TRBV27 and TRBJ1-2; D is perhaps TRBD1 (6 bases). From germline, CDR1 is MNHEY and CDR2 SMNVEV (reference sequence). The CDR3 extends over 18 amino acids. The CDR3, as DNA: TGCGCCAGCAGCCTACAGGGAGGGTCTCTCCACCGGCTCTATGGCTACACCTTC. Translated: CASSLQGGSLHRLYGYTF.

The CDR3: CAWSEGELGETQYF. The CDR3 DNA is TGTGCCTGGAGCGAGGGCGAGTTAGGAGAGACCCAGTACTTC. The chain uses TRBV30 and TRBJ2-5, with a possible D match to TRBD2 (5 bases). Per the germline V gene, CDR1 is GTSNPN and CDR2 is SVGIG (reference sequence). CDR3 size: 14 residues. Trimming left V 3 bases short and J 4 bases short, with 15 bases between.